A single sample gave rise to the 17 T cell receptor beta chains below, sequenced in a study of shared clonotypes between healthy human individuals. Generated by immunoSEQ multiplex PCR, the TCRdb table keeps only in-frame clones and is missing some. Among about 1.5 million clones listed, 95% to 99% were seen once. Sequencing input: naive CD4+ T cells sorted from blood. Subset specified: CD45RA+ positively selected. The receptors were gathered from a man between 25 and 39 years old in good health.

The V gene is TRBV30, the J gene TRBJ1-3; D unresolved. CDR1 and CDR2 (germline): GTSNPN, SVGIG (reference sequence). V shed 8 bases and J shed 0 bases, with 5 bases lying between them. This CDR3 is built from 11 residues. CDR3 region: CAGDSGNTIYF. The DNA of the CDR3 is TGTGCCGGGGACTCTGGAAACACCATATATTTT.

J is TRBJ1-3 and V is TRBV4-2; D may be TRBD1 (5 bases). From germline, CDR1 is LGHNA and CDR2 YNFKEQ. The CDR3 length is 15 residues. V was cut by 0 bases and J by 1 base, with 7 bases left in between. CDR3 nucleotide sequence: TGTGCCAGCAGCCAAGACAGGGTGTCTGGAAACACCATATATTTT. The encoded protein is CASSQDRVSGNTIYF.

The chain has TRBV28 and TRBJ1-5; tentative D call: TRBD1 (5 bases). V was shortened by 6 bases and J by 0 bases, with 12 bases between the two germline ends. CDR3 size: 15 residues. Per the germline V gene, CDR1 is MDHEN and CDR2 is SYDVKM. The chain's CDR3 is CASSLPGNSNQPQHF. The CDR3, as DNA: TGTGCCAGCAGCCTCCCAGGGAATAGCAATCAGCCCCAGCATTTT.

J is TRBJ2-3 and V is TRBV5-1, with 8 bases fitting TRBD2. The CDR3 is made up of 15 amino acids. Germline V gene lookup returns CDR1 SGHRS and CDR2 YFSETQ. Losses at the gene ends were 4 bases for V and 2 bases for J; bases not matched to a gene: 6. The CDR3 bases are TGCGCCAGCAGCCATAGCGGGGCATACACAGATACGCAGTATTTT. Amino acids: CASSHSGAYTDTQYF.

The J gene is TRBJ2-5, the V gene TRBV6-6, with 8 bases fitting TRBD2. J was trimmed by 5 bases and V by 6 bases; bases with no gene match: 11. The CDR3 runs to 15 residues. The V gene's germline CDR1 is MNHNY and CDR2 SVGAGI (reference sequence). The DNA for the CDR3 is TGTGCCAGCAGCTCCTCTCAGCGGGGGATGGAGACCCAGTACTTC. Its translation is CASSSSQRGMETQYF.

The rearrangement uses TRBV7-9 and TRBJ1-4; D unclear. Between the trimmed V and J ends, which lost 1 base and 8 bases, there was a span of 11 bases. Germline CDR1 SEHNR, CDR2 FQNEAQ (reference sequence). This CDR3 is 14 amino acids long. CDR3 sequence (DNA): TGTGCCAGCAGCTTAGACACCGCCCTCGAAAAACTGTTTTTT. Amino acids: CASSLDTALEKLFF.

The chain is built from TRBV5-1 and TRBJ2-1; D is ambiguous. Germline CDR1 reads SGHRS; CDR2 reads YFSETQ. This CDR3 contains 16 residues. Trimming pared 2 bases from V and 6 bases from J, leaving 18 bases between. CDR3 bases: TGCGCCAGCAGCTTCACGACAAAAGGTCTCGGCAATGAGCAGTTCTTC. Translation gives CASSFTTKGLGNEQFF. Together with reference TRBV5-1 and TRBJ2-1, the CDR3 gives the full variable domain: KAGVTQTPRYLIKTRGQQVTLSCSPISGHRSVSWYQQTPGQGLQFLFEYFSETQRNKGNFPGRFSGRQFSNSRSEMNVSTLELGDSALYLCASSFTTKGLGNEQFFGPGTRLTVL.

On this clone: Germline is not matched at one junction end, which may reflect a read error. The chain recombines TRBV2 with TRBJ1-3; 10 nucleotides line up with TRBD1. The germline CDR1 and CDR2 sequences are SNHLY and FYNNEI. This CDR3 has 15 amino acids. The CDR3 DNA sequence: TGTGCCAGCAGGGAAGACAGGGGGCTCGGAAACACCATATATTTT. This sequence encodes CASREDRGLGNTIYF.

V is TRBV11-2 and J is TRBJ2-5, with D possibly TRBD2 on 6 matching bases. Germline V gene sequence: CDR1 SGHAT, CDR2 FQNNGV. V was clipped by 5 bases and J by 2 bases, with 15 bases between them. The CDR3 extends over 15 amino acids. CDR3 DNA: TGTGCCAGCAGCCGACCCCTGGGGGGTCAAGAGACCCAGTACTTC. Translated, it gives CASSRPLGGQETQYF.

CDR3 bases: TGCAGCGTTGAAGATGTAAGTCGGACCATATATTTT. This codes for CSVEDVSRTIYF. The chain recombines TRBV29-1 with TRBJ1-3, with unresolved D. This CDR3 has 12 amino acids. From germline, CDR1 is SQVTM and CDR2 ANQGSEA. The ends were cut back, 0 bases at V and 10 bases at J, with 10 bases in the middle.

The DNA of the CDR3 is TGTGCCACCAGCACAACGGGTAATGAAGCTTTCTTT. This encodes CATSTTGNEAFF. V gene TRBV15 combines with J gene TRBJ1-1, with unresolved D. The CDR3 is 12 amino acids. V lost 4 bases, J lost 7 bases, and 10 bases lay in between. CDR1 is LNHNV, CDR2 YYDKDF, per germline (reference sequence).

The CDR3 DNA follows: TGTGCCAGCAGTCGAACATCAGGGAGTGAAAAACTGTTTTTT. Its protein is CASSRTSGSEKLFF. This chain uses TRBV2 with TRBJ1-4, with a weak D call TRBD1 (5 bases). CDR3 size: 14 residues. Per the germline V gene, CDR1 is SNHLY and CDR2 is FYNNEI. Trimming took off 5 bases at V and 7 bases at J, with 14 bases between the two ends.

This chain links TRBV5-4 with TRBJ2-4; possibly TRBD1 or TRBD2 for D (5 bases each). Trimming cost V 4 bases and J 8 bases, with 19 bases left between them. From germline, CDR1 is SGHNT and CDR2 YYREEE (reference sequence). This CDR3 contains 15 residues. The CDR3 reads CASSTPGRVGDIQYF. CDR3 coding DNA: TGTGCCAGCAGCACACCGGGGCGAGTCGGAGACATTCAGTACTTC. The full variable domain, completed using reference TRBV5-4 and TRBJ2-4, is ETGVTQSPTHLIKTRGQQVTLRCSSQSGHNTVSWYQQALGQGPQFIFQYYREEENGRGNFPPRFSGLQFPNYSSELNVNALELDDSALYLCASSTPGRVGDIQYFGAGTRLSVL.

The chain recombines TRBV6-5 with TRBJ1-1, with TRBD1 matching over 9 bases. V was pared by 6 bases and J by 5 bases, with 10 bases of the junction left unmatched. CDR1 MNHEY and CDR2 SVGAGI come from the germline V gene. The CDR3 extends over 15 amino acids. The chain's CDR3 is CASSLLGQGRTEAFF. CDR3 coding DNA: TGTGCCAGCAGCTTACTGGGACAGGGTCGGACTGAAGCTTTCTTT.

The J gene is TRBJ1-1, the V gene TRBV6-5, with D possibly matching TRBD1 (6 bases). V shed 3 bases and J shed 2 bases, with 16 bases lying between them. Looked up from germline, CDR1 is MNHEY and CDR2 is SVGAGI. The CDR3 totals 16 residues. The CDR3 is CASSYLPQGLNTEAFF. The CDR3 DNA sequence: TGTGCCAGCAGTTATCTCCCTCAGGGGCTTAACACTGAAGCTTTCTTT.

V gene TRBV28 combines with J gene TRBJ2-4; no firm D call. Trimming shortened V by 7 bases and J by 5 bases, and 6 bases separated the two germline ends. The CDR3 is made up of 11 amino acids. CDR1 and CDR2 (germline): MDHEN, SYDVKM. CDR3 bases: TGTGCCAGCACAGCGCAAAACATTCAGTACTTC. It translates to CASTAQNIQYF. Variable domain in full (rest from reference TRBV28 and TRBJ2-4): DVKVTQSSRYLVKRTGEKVFLECVQDMDHENMFWYRQDPGLGLRLIYFSYDVKMKEKGDIPEGYSVSREKKERFSLILESASTNQTSMYLCASTAQNIQYFGAGTRLSVL.

This rearrangement joins TRBV2 to TRBJ1-3; the D is unclear. The CDR3 contains 13 residues. The germline gives CDR1 SNHLY, CDR2 FYNNEI. V was cut by 10 bases and J by 4 bases, with 14 bases left in between. The CDR3 region has the DNA TGTGCCACCAGGAGGGAACAGGGAAACACCATATATTTT. Translating it yields CATRREQGNTIYF.